This entry is about one T cell receptor beta chain. The antigen remains undetermined. V gave up 3 bases and J gave up 5 bases; unmatched junction bases: 4. The V gene's germline CDR1 is MNHEY and CDR2 SMNVEV (reference sequence). CDR3 length: 14 residues. The data belong to a study of CD8+ T cells in alopecia areata. Overall study context: Tofacitinib administration to treated patients was oral, at 5 to 10 mg twice daily.

It was cDNA, reverse transcribed from extracted RNA, that served as the sequencing template. Assay: immunoSEQ multiplex PCR; the TCRdb copy retains only in-frame clones and omits some. The table includes fewer than 80,000 clones, approximately 60% detected once. General observations from the study: Normal scalp showed lower clonality than lesional scalp, especially alopecia totalis/universalis. Resident alphabeta T cells of normal skin are also sequenced in scalp samples.

The sequence was obtained from a human donor with alopecia areata. The sequencing here drew on CD8+ T cells sorted from blood, taken at week 0. The chain recombines TRBV27 with TRBJ2-1, with TRBD2 matching over 7 bases. The CDR3 is CASSFPGLNNEQFF. The CDR3 region has the DNA TGTGCCAGCAGTTTTCCGGGACTAAACAATGAGCAGTTCTTC.